The table lists the clone carrying this T cell receptor beta chain with a count of one. This sample was included in a study of blood T cell repertoires in COVID-19. The overall study: Collection of acute and convalescent COVID-19 samples took place in the United States, Italy and Spain. T cells, B-cell-depleted T cells, or PBMCs provided the cDNA or gDNA that served as material.

Under the authors' procedure: Reference gene primer amplification gave nucleated cell count estimates. Produced via immunoSEQ multiplex PCR; TCRdb's table is partial and in-frame only. V and J calls and clone size are those listed in that table; D and trimming were worked out from the DNA. The table shows tens of thousands of clones, with approximately 84% occurring only once. The CDR3 is 13 residues long. Deletions cut 8 bases from V and 7 bases from J, with 14 bases between. CDR1 SGHDN and CDR2 FVKESK come from the germline V gene. Material for sequencing was peripheral blood. V usage is TRBV14 and J usage is TRBJ1-4; tentative D call: TRBD1 (6 bases). The sequence was collected from a man in his 70s with acute or convalescent COVID-19. The CDR3 spells CASGTSRGEKLFF. DNA of the CDR3: TGTGCCAGCGGGACAAGCCGGGGTGAAAAACTGTTTTTT.